The 28 T cell receptor beta chains below were found in one sample sequenced in a study of blood T cell repertoires in COVID-19. The assay was immunoSEQ multiplex PCR, and TCRdb's table has in-frame clones only and misses some. The table lists about 70,000 clones, about four fifths of them singletons. The sample taken for sequencing was peripheral blood. The receptors derive from a woman aged 70-85 years with acute or convalescent COVID-19.

The J gene is TRBJ2-2, the V gene TRBV5-1; D is undetermined. Germline V CDR1 and CDR2: SGHRS, YFSETQ. Trimming took 4 bases from V and 6 from J, leaving 13 bases between them. CDR3 length equals 14 residues. This chain's CDR3 is CASSLPRPPGELFF. The CDR3 DNA follows: TGCGCCAGCAGCCTTCCCCGTCCCCCCGGGGAGCTGTTTTTT.

The J gene is TRBJ2-1, the V gene TRBV29-1, with 8 nucleotides matching TRBD2. CDR1 SQVTM and CDR2 ANQGSEA come from the germline V gene. The CDR3 has 13 amino acids. After removal of 3 bases from V and 8 bases from J, the junction contained 6 bases not matched to a gene. The CDR3, as DNA: TGCAGCGTTGATGATCGGGGGGGAGATGAGCAGTTCTTC. Translating gives CSVDDRGGDEQFF.

J is TRBJ2-7 and V is TRBV5-1, with D possibly being TRBD1 (6 bases). The CDR3 runs 16 residues. Trimming stripped 4 bases from V and 2 bases from J, with 19 bases between. CDR1 is SGHRS and CDR2 is YFSETQ in the germline V gene. CDR3 DNA: TGCGCCAGCAGCCGGGTCTTTAGGACAGCCCCCTACGAGCAGTACTTC. Translating it yields CASSRVFRTAPYEQYF.

V gene TRBV7-2 combines with J gene TRBJ2-5; the match to TRBD2 covers 8 bases. The junction had 22 bases not matched to a gene; V was cut back by 5 bases and J by 5 bases. The CDR3 sequence is 19 residues long. The germline V gene encodes CDR1 SGHTA and CDR2 FQGNSA. The chain's CDR3 is CASSDPSVAGGGAGETQYF. Here the CDR3 DNA reads TGTGCCAGCAGCGACCCAAGCGTGGCGGGAGGAGGGGCCGGGGAGACCCAGTACTTC.

This clone was counted a single time. The gene calls are TRBV5-8 and TRBJ2-5; possible D gene TRBD2, 6 bases. The CDR3 is 14 amino acids. CDR1 and CDR2 from the germline V gene are SGHTS and YDEGEE. V was clipped by 10 bases and J by 1 base, with 17 bases between them. CDR3 nucleotide sequence: TGTGCCTCCTCCGGGGGAGGCGTCCAAGAGACCCAGTACTTC. Its protein product is CASSGGGVQETQYF.

In its sample, this clone was seen once. This chain uses TRBV18 with TRBJ1-4; D unresolved. CDR1 and CDR2 from the germline V gene are KGHSH and LQKENI. The CDR3 is 16 residues long. With 3 bases removed from V and 0 bases from J, the gap between germline ends came to 11 bases. The CDR3 sequence is CASSPQNRATNEKLFF. The CDR3 DNA reads TGTGCCAGCTCACCCCAAAACAGAGCAACTAATGAAAAACTGTTTTTT.

This chain links TRBV27 with TRBJ2-7; unclear D gene. Between the trimmed V and J ends, which lost 5 bases and 0 bases, there was a span of 8 bases. The germline gives CDR1 MNHEY, CDR2 SMNVEV (reference sequence). This CDR3 has 13 residues. CDR3 nucleotides: TGTGCCAGCAGTCCCTCGAGCTCCTACGAGCAGTACTTC. Protein product: CASSPSSSYEQYF.

This chain joins TRBV7-9 and TRBJ1-1, with 9 bases fitting TRBD1. The CDR3 runs to 13 residues. Germline lookup yields CDR1 SEHNR and CDR2 FQNEAQ (reference sequence). Trimming at V came to 4 bases and at J to 8 bases, leaving 5 bases not matched to a gene. CDR3 protein: CASSSTGTGEAFF. The CDR3 region has the DNA TGTGCCAGCAGCTCGACGGGGACAGGGGAAGCTTTCTTT.

Only one count was recorded for this clone. The chain joins TRBV28 to TRBJ1-6; a possible D gene is TRBD1 (5 bases). The length of the CDR3 is 15 residues. V was clipped by 4 bases and J by 4 bases, with 11 bases between them. Germline CDR1 is MDHEN and CDR2 is SYDVKM. CDR3 DNA sequence: TGTGCCAGCAGTTCCGCGGGACTGTATAATTCACCCCTCCACTTT. It specifies CASSSAGLYNSPLHF.

The rearrangement joins TRBV28 to TRBJ1-2; D is perhaps TRBD1 (5 bases). The CDR3 is 14 amino acids. Germline-derived CDR1 and CDR2 are MDHEN and SYDVKM. Deletions cut 3 bases from V and 3 bases from J, with 11 bases between. The CDR3 sequence: CASSFGGNDYGYTF. The CDR3 nucleotides read TGTGCCAGCAGTTTCGGGGGGAACGACTATGGCTACACCTTC.

This clone was found a few times. The chain employs TRBV2 and TRBJ2-1; D is unresolved. Germline CDR1 and CDR2: SNHLY and FYNNEI. Trimming removed 1 base from V and 3 bases from J, with 13 bases in between. The CDR3 spans 16 residues. In DNA form, the CDR3 reads TGTGCCAGCAGTGAAGATGCAGGCGAAATCTACAATGAGCAGTTCTTC. This sequence encodes CASSEDAGEIYNEQFF.

The rearrangement joins TRBV28 to TRBJ1-6, with 8 bases lining up with TRBD1. After removal of 6 bases from V and 7 bases from J, the junction contained 11 bases not matched to a gene. The CDR3 runs 16 residues. The germline V gene encodes CDR1 MDHEN and CDR2 SYDVKM. The CDR3 is CASSFLQGARNSPLHF. CDR3 nucleotides: TGTGCCAGCAGCTTTCTCCAGGGGGCTAGAAATTCACCCCTCCACTTT. The complete variable domain, with remaining parts taken from reference TRBV28 and TRBJ1-6, reads DVKVTQSSRYLVKRTGEKVFLECVQDMDHENMFWYRQDPGLGLRLIYFSYDVKMKEKGDIPEGYSVSREKKERFSLILESASTNQTSMYLCASSFLQGARNSPLHFGNGTRLTVT.

The chain joins TRBV11-2 to TRBJ2-2; TRBD2 matches at 7 bases. Trimming cost V 5 bases and J 2 bases; bases outside gene matches: 5. This CDR3 is 15 amino acids long. From germline, CDR1 is SGHAT and CDR2 FQNNGV. CDR3 sequence: CASSHEAGNTGELFF. CDR3 bases: TGTGCCAGCAGCCATGAAGCGGGAAACACCGGGGAGCTGTTTTTT.

This clone was detected only a few times. The chain has TRBV28 and TRBJ1-2, with 8 bases fitting TRBD1. V gave up 5 bases and J gave up 2 bases; unmatched junction bases: 4. The CDR3 contains 14 residues. Germline V gene lookup returns CDR1 MDHEN and CDR2 SYDVKM. The CDR3 nucleotides are TGTGCCAGCAGTCCCCGGACAGGGAACTATGGCTACACCTTC. Protein sequence: CASSPRTGNYGYTF.

The chain employs TRBV7-9 and TRBJ2-5; TRBD1 aligns across 7 bases. Germline V gene sequence: CDR1 SEHNR, CDR2 FQNEAQ (reference sequence). The CDR3 length is 14 residues. V was clipped by 5 bases and J by 3 bases; unmatched bases: 6. The CDR3 sequence is CASSIRDREETQYF. CDR3 in DNA: TGTGCCAGCAGCATCCGGGACAGAGAAGAGACCCAGTACTTC.

This clone was observed a few times. The chain is built from TRBV10-3 and TRBJ2-1, with 8 bases lining up with TRBD2. CDR1 is ENHRY, CDR2 SYGVKD, per germline. The V segment lost 4 bases and the J segment 1 base; nucleotides outside the gene matches: 3. This CDR3 is 15 amino acids long. This CDR3 reads CAISVAGGSYNEQFF. In nucleotides, the CDR3 is TGTGCCATCAGTGTTGCGGGAGGATCCTACAATGAGCAGTTCTTC.

This chain links TRBV6-5 with TRBJ2-1, with 7 bases that match TRBD2. The CDR3 sequence is 15 residues long. CDR1 and CDR2 (germline): MNHEY, SVGAGI. V shed 11 bases and J 0 bases; nucleotides not matched to a gene: 10. CDR3 in amino acids: CAGGEGRSSYNEQFF. CDR3 in DNA: TGTGCCGGAGGGGAGGGAAGGAGCTCCTACAATGAGCAGTTCTTC.

The chain joins TRBV18 to TRBJ2-3; 12 bases agree with TRBD2. The CDR3 is 16 residues long. J gave up 6 bases and V 3 bases, and 7 bases lay outside the gene matches. CDR1 KGHSH and CDR2 LQKENI come from the germline V gene. This CDR3 reads CASSPILAGGPDTQYF. CDR3 nucleotides: TGTGCCAGCTCACCGATCCTAGCGGGAGGGCCCGATACGCAGTATTTT.

The chain joins TRBV7-9 to TRBJ2-2; TRBD2 aligns across 9 bases. The germline gives CDR1 SEHNR, CDR2 FQNEAQ (reference sequence). V was pared by 1 base and J by 2 bases, with 11 bases of the junction left unmatched. This CDR3 is 19 amino acids long. CDR3 sequence reads: CASSLGRFSSGINTGELFF. DNA for the CDR3: TGTGCCAGCAGCTTAGGCCGCTTTTCTAGCGGGATTAACACCGGGGAGCTGTTTTTT.

J is TRBJ2-1 and V is TRBV4-1; 8 nucleotides match TRBD2. V shed 3 bases and J 1 base; nucleotides not matched to a gene: 5. Germline V gene sequence: CDR1 MGHRA, CDR2 YSYEKL. The CDR3 has 16 amino acids. The CDR3 nucleotides read TGCGCCAGCAGCCAGGCCGGGACTAGTTCCTACAATGAGCAGTTCTTC. Protein: CASSQAGTSSYNEQFF.

This clone was detected once. As DNA, the CDR3 is TGCAGCGTCAAACACCCTAGCGGGAGCCTCGGGAATGAGCAGTTCTTC. Translated: CSVKHPSGSLGNEQFF. The J gene is TRBJ2-1, the V gene TRBV29-1, with 10 bases aligning to TRBD2. V shed 6 bases, J shed 7 bases, and the junction held 15 bases outside the gene matches. Germline V lookup: CDR1 SQVTM, CDR2 ANQGSEA. The CDR3 is made up of 16 amino acids.

This clone appeared a few times. This sequence joins TRBV6-5 and TRBJ2-7; 12 nucleotides match TRBD1. The junction had 10 bases not matched to a gene; V was cut back by 7 bases and J by 6 bases. The CDR3 extends over 15 amino acids. The V gene's germline CDR1 is MNHEY and CDR2 SVGAGI. As DNA, the CDR3 is TGTGCCAGCATCCCCGAGGGGACAGGGGGCCTCGAGCAGTACTTC. Protein: CASIPEGTGGLEQYF.

The V gene is TRBV3-1 (or the pseudogene TRBV3-2), the J gene TRBJ1-2; weak D call: TRBD1 (6 bases). The CDR3 is made up of 13 amino acids. The germline V gene has CDR1 LGHDT and CDR2 YNNKEL (reference sequence). V lost 1 base, J lost 7 bases, and 10 bases lay in between. CDR3: CASSQVGGSGYTF. Here the CDR3 DNA reads TGTGCCAGCAGCCAAGTTGGGGGCTCTGGCTACACCTTC.

This chain joins TRBV6-5 and TRBJ2-3; 9 positions agree with TRBD2. There are 14 residues in the CDR3. Looked up from germline, CDR1 is MNHEY and CDR2 is SVGAGI. V lost 8 bases and J lost 5; bases outside the gene matches: 8. This chain's CDR3 is CASRPSGNLDTQYF. The CDR3 DNA is TGTGCCAGCCGGCCTAGCGGGAATCTAGATACGCAGTATTTT.

The V and J genes are TRBV28 and TRBJ2-7, with no clear D. V was trimmed by 4 bases and J by 3 bases, leaving 10 bases between them. From germline, CDR1 is MDHEN and CDR2 SYDVKM. This CDR3 contains 13 residues. The CDR3 loop is CASSSGSYYEQYF. CDR3 bases: TGTGCCAGCAGTTCAGGCTCCTACTACGAGCAGTACTTC.

As DNA, the CDR3 is TGTGCCAGCAGCGCCCCGGGACAGGGACCTAATCAGCCCCAGCATTTT. Its translation is CASSAPGQGPNQPQHF. V gene TRBV2 combines with J gene TRBJ1-5; 9 nucleotides agree with TRBD1. Germline CDR1 and CDR2: SNHLY and FYNNEI. V shed 6 bases, J shed 4 bases, and the junction held 10 bases outside the gene matches. The CDR3 is 16 amino acids. The entire variable domain, with the rest obtained from reference TRBV2 and TRBJ1-5, is as follows: EPEVTQTPSHQVTQMGQEVILRCVPISNHLYFYWYRQILGQKVEFLVSFYNNEISEKSEIFDDQFSVERPDGSNFTLKIRSTKLEDSAMYFCASSAPGQGPNQPQHFGDGTRLSIL.

The chain couples TRBV9 to TRBJ1-2; D might be TRBD1 (6 bases). Germline V gene lookup returns CDR1 SGDLS and CDR2 YYNGEE. The CDR3 loop spans 15 amino acids. Trimming took 0 bases from V and 8 from J, leaving 17 bases between them. The CDR3 nucleotides are TGTGCCAGCAGCGTAGGTGGGGCCCAGGGGTTAGGCTACACCTTC. Protein product: CASSVGGAQGLGYTF.

J is TRBJ2-1 and V is TRBV5-1, with 16 bases matching TRBD2. From germline, CDR1 is SGHRS and CDR2 YFSETQ. V gave up 0 bases and J gave up 6 bases; unmatched junction bases: 3. CDR3 size: 17 residues. The CDR3 DNA is TGCGCCAGCAGCTTGGAGGGGACTAGCGGGAGGGCCAATGAGCAGTTCTTC. Amino acids: CASSLEGTSGRANEQFF. The variable domain in full, with the rest retrieved from reference TRBV5-1 and TRBJ2-1, is KAGVTQTPRYLIKTRGQQVTLSCSPISGHRSVSWYQQTPGQGLQFLFEYFSETQRNKGNFPGRFSGRQFSNSRSEMNVSTLELGDSALYLCASSLEGTSGRANEQFFGPGTRLTVL.